This T cell receptor (beta chain) was recorded in a study of cytomegalovirus exposure and HLA in healthy donors. The wider study: T cells numbering about 179 million yielded some 120 million unique TCR beta sequences in an earlier analysis.

This PCR relied on a set of 60 Vbeta primers and 13 Jbeta primers. The protocol was immunoSEQ multiplex PCR, while the TCRdb copy is restricted to in-frame clones and leaves out a portion. This repertoire shows 130,000 or so clones, about 81% found once; its top ten account for about 8.3%. Broader study findings: Relative to equally common others, HLA-associated TCR beta chains showed greater clonal expansion in a later analysis. Earlier analysis looked at TCR beta V segments, and most were productive about 87% or about 30% of the time.

Remarks on this clone: The antigen is not known.

The V gene end was trimmed by 3 bases and the J gene end by 1 base; junction bases not matched to a gene: 1. This CDR3 is 14 amino acids long. The germline gives CDR1 SGHRS, CDR2 YFSETQ. The chain couples TRBV5-1 to TRBJ2-3, with TRBD2 matching over 8 bases. This sequence was found in a woman in her fifties or sixties in good health and CMV-seropositive. The sample taken for sequencing was PBMCs. The CDR3 nucleotides read TGCGCCAGCAGCTCGGGAGGGGGCACAGATACGCAGTATTTT. Translation: CASSSGGGTDTQYF.